This T cell receptor beta chain is drawn from a study of Ad26.COV2.S vaccination and SARS-CoV-2 variants. On the study more broadly: By the intramuscular route, Ad26.COV2.S was given once, or twice 56 days apart.

Treatment denoted: approximately 18 received Ad26.COV2.S at low or high dose, single or two shots; about 5 received placebo; per-sample allocation not given. After the first vaccine or placebo injection, samples were drawn on day 63. It was Wuhan-strain SARS-CoV-2 spike that the Ad26 vaccine vector expressed. This CDR3 spans 16 amino acids. Germline CDR1 LGHDT, CDR2 YNNKEL (reference sequence). The V and J ends lost 4 bases and 4 bases, in that order; junction bases with no gene match: 2. Clones were read by immunoSEQ multiplex PCR, and TCRdb kept only the in-frame ones, dropping some. The table lists some 350,000 clones, roughly 90% of them singletons. Of note for this clone: What it binds is not known.

Overall study results and limits: Vaccine and placebo recipients had comparable breadth of non-spike TCRs. In vaccinated individuals, spike-specific CD8+ and CD4+ T cell responses reportedly displayed substantial breadth.

This sequence was found in a person aged 18-65 years who received the Ad26.COV2.S COVID-19 vaccine or a placebo. Here the sequenced sample was peripheral blood, taken in a trial of Ad26.COV2.S vaccine versus placebo. V is TRBV3-1 (or the pseudogene TRBV3-2) and J is TRBJ2-2; TRBD2 matches 14 bases. Written as DNA, the CDR3 is TGTGCCAGCAGCCGGACTAGCGGGGGGCCCACCGGGGAGCTGTTTTTT. Amino acids: CASSRTSGGPTGELFF.